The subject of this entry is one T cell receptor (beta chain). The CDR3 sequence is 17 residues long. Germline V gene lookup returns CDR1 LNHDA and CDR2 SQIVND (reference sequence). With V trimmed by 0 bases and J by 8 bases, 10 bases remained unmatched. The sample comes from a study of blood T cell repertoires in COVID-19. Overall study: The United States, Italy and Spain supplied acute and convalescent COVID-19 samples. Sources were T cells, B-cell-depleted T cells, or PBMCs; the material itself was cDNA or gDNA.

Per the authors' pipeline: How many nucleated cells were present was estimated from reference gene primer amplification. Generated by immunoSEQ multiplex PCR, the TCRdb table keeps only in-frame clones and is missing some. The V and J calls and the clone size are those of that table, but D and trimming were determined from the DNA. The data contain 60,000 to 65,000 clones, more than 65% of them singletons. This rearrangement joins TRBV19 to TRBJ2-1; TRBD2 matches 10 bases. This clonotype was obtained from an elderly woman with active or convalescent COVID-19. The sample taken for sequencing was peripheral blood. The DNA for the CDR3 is TGTGCCAGTAGTATAGATACTAGCGGGGTGATCACCGATGAGCAGTTCTTC. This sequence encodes CASSIDTSGVITDEQFF.